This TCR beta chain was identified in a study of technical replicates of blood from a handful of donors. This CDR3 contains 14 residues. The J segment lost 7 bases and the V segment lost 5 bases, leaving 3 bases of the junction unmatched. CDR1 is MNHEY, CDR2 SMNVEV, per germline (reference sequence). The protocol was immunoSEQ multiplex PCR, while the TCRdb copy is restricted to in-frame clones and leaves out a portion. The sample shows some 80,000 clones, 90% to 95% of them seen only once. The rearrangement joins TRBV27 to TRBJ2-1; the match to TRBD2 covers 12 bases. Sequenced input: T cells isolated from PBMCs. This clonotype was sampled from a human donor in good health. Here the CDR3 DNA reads TGTGCCAGCAGTCTAGCGGGAGGGCCAAATGAGCAGTTCTTC. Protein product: CASSLAGGPNEQFF.